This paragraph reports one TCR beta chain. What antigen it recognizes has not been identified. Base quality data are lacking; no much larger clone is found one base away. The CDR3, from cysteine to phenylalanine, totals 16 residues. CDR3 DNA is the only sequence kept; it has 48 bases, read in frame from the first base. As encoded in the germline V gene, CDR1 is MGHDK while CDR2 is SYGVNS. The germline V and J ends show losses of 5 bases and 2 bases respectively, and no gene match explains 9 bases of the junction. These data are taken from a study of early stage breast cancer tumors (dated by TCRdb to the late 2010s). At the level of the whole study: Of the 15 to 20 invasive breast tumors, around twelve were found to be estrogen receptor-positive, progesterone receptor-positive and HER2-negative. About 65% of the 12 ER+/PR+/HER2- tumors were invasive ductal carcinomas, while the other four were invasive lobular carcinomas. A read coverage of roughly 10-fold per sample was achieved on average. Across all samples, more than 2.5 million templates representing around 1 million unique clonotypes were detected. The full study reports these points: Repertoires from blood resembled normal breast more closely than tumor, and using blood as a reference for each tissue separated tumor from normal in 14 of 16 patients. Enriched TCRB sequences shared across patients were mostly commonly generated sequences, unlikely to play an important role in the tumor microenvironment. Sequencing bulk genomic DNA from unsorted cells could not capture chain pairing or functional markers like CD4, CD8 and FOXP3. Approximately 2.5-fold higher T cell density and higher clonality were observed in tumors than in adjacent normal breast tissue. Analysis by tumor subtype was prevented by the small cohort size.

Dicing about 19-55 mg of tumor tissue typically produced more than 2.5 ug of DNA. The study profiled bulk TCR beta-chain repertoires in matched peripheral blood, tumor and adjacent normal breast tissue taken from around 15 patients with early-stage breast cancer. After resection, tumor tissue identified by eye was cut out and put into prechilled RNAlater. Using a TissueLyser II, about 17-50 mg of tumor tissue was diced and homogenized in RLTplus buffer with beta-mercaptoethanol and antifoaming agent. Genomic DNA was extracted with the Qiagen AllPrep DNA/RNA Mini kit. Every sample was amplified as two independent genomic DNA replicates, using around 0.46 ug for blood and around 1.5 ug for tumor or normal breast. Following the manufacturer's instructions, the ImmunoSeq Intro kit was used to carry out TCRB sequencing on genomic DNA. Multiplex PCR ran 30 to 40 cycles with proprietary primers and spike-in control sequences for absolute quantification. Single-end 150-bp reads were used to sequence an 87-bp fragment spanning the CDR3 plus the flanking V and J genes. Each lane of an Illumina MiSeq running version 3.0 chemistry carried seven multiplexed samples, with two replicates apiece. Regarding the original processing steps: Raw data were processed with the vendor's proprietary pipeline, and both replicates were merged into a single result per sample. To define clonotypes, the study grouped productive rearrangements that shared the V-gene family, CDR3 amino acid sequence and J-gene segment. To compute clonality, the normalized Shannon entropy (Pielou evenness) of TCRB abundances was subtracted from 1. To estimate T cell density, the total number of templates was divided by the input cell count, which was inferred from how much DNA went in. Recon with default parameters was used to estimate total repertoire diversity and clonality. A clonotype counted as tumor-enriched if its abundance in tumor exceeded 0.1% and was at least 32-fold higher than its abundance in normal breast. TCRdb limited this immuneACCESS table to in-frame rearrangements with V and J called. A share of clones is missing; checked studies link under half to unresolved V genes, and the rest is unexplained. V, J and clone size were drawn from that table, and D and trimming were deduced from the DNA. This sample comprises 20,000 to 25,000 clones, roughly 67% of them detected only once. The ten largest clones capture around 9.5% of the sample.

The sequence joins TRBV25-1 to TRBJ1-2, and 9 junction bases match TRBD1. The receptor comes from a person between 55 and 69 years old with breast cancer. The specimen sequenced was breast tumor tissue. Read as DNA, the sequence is TGTGCCAGCAGTCCAGCTACGGGACAGGGAAACTATGGCTACACCTTC. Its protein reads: CASSPATGQGNYGYTF.